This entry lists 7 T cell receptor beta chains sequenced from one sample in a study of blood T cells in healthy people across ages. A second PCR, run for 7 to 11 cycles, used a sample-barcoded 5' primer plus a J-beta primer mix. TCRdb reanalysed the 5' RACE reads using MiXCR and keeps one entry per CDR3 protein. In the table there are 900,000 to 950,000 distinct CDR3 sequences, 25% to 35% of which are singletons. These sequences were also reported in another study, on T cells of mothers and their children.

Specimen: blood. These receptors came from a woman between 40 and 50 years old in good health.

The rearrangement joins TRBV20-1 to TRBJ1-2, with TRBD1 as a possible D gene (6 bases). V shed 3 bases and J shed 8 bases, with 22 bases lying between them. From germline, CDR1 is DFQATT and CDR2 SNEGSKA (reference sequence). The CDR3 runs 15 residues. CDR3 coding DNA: TGCAGTGCTAGGGCCCTGGACAGCCTTCGGGGGGGCTACACCTTC. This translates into CSARALDSLRGGYTF.

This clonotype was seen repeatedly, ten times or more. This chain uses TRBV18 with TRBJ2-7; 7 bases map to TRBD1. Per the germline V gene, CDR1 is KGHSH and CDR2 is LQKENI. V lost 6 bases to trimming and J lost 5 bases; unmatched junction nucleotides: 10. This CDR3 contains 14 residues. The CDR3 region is CASSPKTGINEQYF. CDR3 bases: TGTGCCAGCTCTCCAAAGACAGGGATCAACGAGCAGTACTTC.

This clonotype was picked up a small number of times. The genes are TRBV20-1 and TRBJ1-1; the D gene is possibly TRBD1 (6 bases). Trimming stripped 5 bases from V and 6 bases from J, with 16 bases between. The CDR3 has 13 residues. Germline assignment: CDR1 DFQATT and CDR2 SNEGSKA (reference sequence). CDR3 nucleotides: TGCAGTGCTCGACAAAGGGGGAGGGCTGAAGCTTTCTTT. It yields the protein CSARQRGRAEAFF.

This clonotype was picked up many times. CDR3 DNA: TGTGCCAGCAGCTTAGCCGGGACCCACTACGAGCAGTACTTC. Its translation: CASSLAGTHYEQYF. The chain links TRBV7-8 to TRBJ2-7; D might be TRBD1 or TRBD2, each matching 5 bases. Germline V lookup: CDR1 SGHVS, CDR2 FQNEAQ. The germline V and J ends were trimmed by 0 bases and 3 bases, with 9 bases remaining between them. The CDR3 consists of 14 residues. Full variable domain (remainder filled in from reference TRBV7-8 and TRBJ2-7): GAGVSQSPRYKVAKRGQDVALRCDPISGHVSLFWYQQALGQGPEFLTYFQNEAQLDKSGLPSDRFFAERPEGSVSTLKIQRTQQEDSAVYLCASSLAGTHYEQYFGPGTRLTVT.

CDR3 sequence: CASSLGGTQETQFF. The CDR3 coding sequence is TGCGCCAGCAGCTTGGGAGGGACACAAGAGACCCAGTTCTTC. J is TRBJ2-1 and V is TRBV5-1; D perhaps matches TRBD1 (6 bases). Germline lookup yields CDR1 SGHRS and CDR2 YFSETQ. The CDR3 loop spans 14 amino acids. The ends were cut back, 0 bases at V and 13 bases at J, with 17 bases in the middle.

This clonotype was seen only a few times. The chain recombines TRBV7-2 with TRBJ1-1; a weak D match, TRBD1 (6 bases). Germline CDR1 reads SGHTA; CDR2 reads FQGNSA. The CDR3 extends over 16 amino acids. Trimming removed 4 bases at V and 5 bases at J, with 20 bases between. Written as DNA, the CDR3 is TGTGCCAGCAGCTCCCACGCTCGGGGGCTGGGAACTGAAGCTTTCTTT. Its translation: CASSSHARGLGTEAFF.

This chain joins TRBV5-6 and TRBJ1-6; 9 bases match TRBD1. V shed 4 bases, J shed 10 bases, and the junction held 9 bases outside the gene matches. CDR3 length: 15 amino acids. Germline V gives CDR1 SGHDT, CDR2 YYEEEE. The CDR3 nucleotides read TGTGCCAGCAGCACCGGACAGGGGATTAGGTCACCCCTCCACTTT. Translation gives CASSTGQGIRSPLHF.